This TCR beta chain is drawn from a study of T cells after yellow fever vaccination. Study context: SMART-Seq v4 Ultra Low Input prepared the low-cell-number fractions. Notes on the study in general: Most primary-vaccination clones reappeared after the booster (about 97% CD4, around 88% CD8). Researchers cautioned that FACS-sorted repertoires could harbor abundant clonotypes contaminating from the bulk population.

The V end was cut by 5 bases, the J end by 2 bases, with 20 bases between. The germline CDR1 and CDR2 sequences are GTSNPN and SVGIG (reference sequence). The CDR3 has 16 residues. This clonotype was seen a handful of times. The antigen is unknown. For TCR, cDNA came from 5'RACE template switching, which added a universal primer site and UMIs. TCRdb used MiXCR to reprocess the 5' RACE reads, holding one entry per CDR3 protein. Here the sample spans under 300,000 distinct CDR3 sequences, about 7% being singletons. The material sequenced was CD4+ T cells sorted from PBMCs, taken 15 days after the yellow fever booster vaccination. The chain couples TRBV30 to TRBJ2-3; D possibly corresponds to TRBD2 (5 bases). This sequence was found in a man aged 25 to 40 who received the YFV17D yellow fever vaccine. The CDR3 region is CAWGLRRIYSTDTQYF. The CDR3 bases are TGTGCCTGGGGACTCAGGAGGATCTACTCCACAGATACGCAGTATTTT.